These 11 T cell receptor beta chains were all obtained from the same sample, sequenced in a study of blood T cell repertoires in COVID-19. TCRdb keeps only in-frame clones here, not all; method: immunoSEQ multiplex PCR. The sample records roughly 80,000 clones, roughly 78% being singletons. The material sequenced was peripheral blood. These receptors were collected from a human donor in a cohort sampled during active COVID-19.

The chain joins TRBV7-2 to TRBJ2-1, with D perhaps TRBD1 (6 bases). V was pared by 4 bases and J by 14 bases, with 24 bases between. Germline V gives CDR1 SGHTA, CDR2 FQGNSA. The CDR3 is 15 amino acids. CDR3 bases: TGTGCCAGCAGCTCACGGGACAAAGGTTCCGGCTGGAAGTTCTTC. It specifies CASSSRDKGSGWKFF.

The chain uses TRBV18 and TRBJ2-5; TRBD1 matches 8 bases. The germline V gene has CDR1 KGHSH and CDR2 LQKENI. This CDR3 contains 17 residues. Losses at the gene ends were 0 bases for V and 2 bases for J; bases not matched to a gene: 8. This CDR3 is CASSPPGDRGLQETQYF. In nucleotides, the CDR3 is TGTGCCAGCTCACCACCAGGCGACAGGGGCCTACAAGAGACCCAGTACTTC. The full variable domain, completed using reference TRBV18 and TRBJ2-5, is NAGVMQNPRHLVRRRGQEARLRCSPMKGHSHVYWYRQLPEEGLKFMVYLQKENIIDESGMPKERFSAEFPKEGPSILRIQQVVRGDSAAYFCASSPPGDRGLQETQYFGPGTRLLVL.

This chain joins TRBV7-8 and TRBJ2-5; 7 nucleotides align to TRBD2. V dropped 1 base and J dropped 5; count of bases not matched to a gene: 4. The CDR3 is 14 amino acids. CDR1 is SGHVS, CDR2 FQNEAQ, per germline. CDR3 protein: CASSLVLRGETQYF. For the CDR3, the DNA is TGTGCCAGCAGCTTAGTCTTGCGGGGGGAGACCCAGTACTTC. Together with reference TRBV7-8 and TRBJ2-5, the CDR3 gives the full variable domain: GAGVSQSPRYKVAKRGQDVALRCDPISGHVSLFWYQQALGQGPEFLTYFQNEAQLDKSGLPSDRFFAERPEGSVSTLKIQRTQQEDSAVYLCASSLVLRGETQYFGPGTRLLVL.

This clone was seen a single time. V and J are TRBV12-3 or TRBV12-4 and TRBJ2-5, with 8 nucleotides matching TRBD1. This CDR3 spans 13 amino acids. With 6 bases clipped from V and 4 bases from J, the junction kept 4 bases outside the gene matches. The CDR3 coding sequence is TGTGCCAGCAGGGCCAGGGGGCGAGAGACCCAGTACTTC. Residues: CASRARGRETQYF.

The chain recombines TRBV16 with TRBJ1-1, with D perhaps TRBD1 (5 bases). V lost 4 bases to trimming and J lost 8 bases, with 17 bases between them. Per germline, CDR1 KGHSY and CDR2 FQNENV. This CDR3 is 14 amino acids long. CDR3 loop: CASSPMGGTVEAFF. In nucleotides, the CDR3 is TGTGCCAGCAGCCCGATGGGGGGAACGGTCGAAGCTTTCTTT.

This chain links TRBV25-1 with TRBJ2-7, with D perhaps TRBD1 (5 bases). Germline V lookup: CDR1 MGHDK, CDR2 SYGVNS. Trimming removed 7 bases at V and 3 bases at J, with 16 bases between. The CDR3 contains 14 residues. The CDR3 DNA reads as TGTGCCAGCACTAGGGGTCGAGGTTTCTACGAGCAGTACTTC. The encoded protein is CASTRGRGFYEQYF.

The V call is TRBV4-2, the J call TRBJ2-7, with 7 bases fitting TRBD2. The CDR3 has 16 amino acids. The germline V gene has CDR1 LGHNA and CDR2 YNFKEQ. With 1 base clipped from V and 4 bases from J, the junction kept 10 bases outside the gene matches. The chain's CDR3 is CASSQVGREGSYEQYF. As DNA, the CDR3 is TGTGCCAGCAGCCAAGTAGGCAGGGAGGGGTCATACGAGCAGTACTTC.

The chain couples TRBV10-2 to TRBJ1-1; D might be TRBD1 (5 bases). Germline loops: CDR1 WSHSY, CDR2 SAAADI. V was shortened by 0 bases and J by 3 bases, with 11 bases between the two germline ends. The CDR3 totals 15 residues. The CDR3 sequence: CASSESAGVDTEAFF. The CDR3 DNA sequence: TGCGCCAGCAGTGAGTCTGCGGGGGTGGACACTGAAGCTTTCTTT.

This chain connects TRBV14 to TRBJ1-2, with TRBD1 matching over 7 bases. The V segment lost 5 bases and the J segment 8 bases; nucleotides outside the gene matches: 14. CDR3 length: 15 amino acids. The germline CDR1 and CDR2 sequences are SGHDN and FVKESK. The CDR3 coding sequence is TGTGCCAGCAGCAAAGCGGGACAGACAGTTTGGGGCTACACCTTC. This sequence encodes CASSKAGQTVWGYTF. Full variable domain (rest looked up from reference TRBV14 and TRBJ1-2): EAGVTQFPSHSVIEKGQTVTLRCDPISGHDNLYWYRRVMGKEIKFLLHFVKESKQDESGMPNNRFLAERTGGTYSTLKVQPAELEDSGVYFCASSKAGQTVWGYTFGSGTRLTVV.

The chain recombines TRBV7-3 with TRBJ2-1; perhaps TRBD1 as D (5 bases). The CDR3 is made up of 12 amino acids. Germline V gives CDR1 SGHTA, CDR2 FQGTGA. Trimming removed 3 bases from V and 7 bases from J, with 7 bases in between. The CDR3, as DNA: TGTGCCAGCAGCTTCTCAGGGAATGAGCAGTTCTTC. The encoded protein is CASSFSGNEQFF.

The chain employs TRBV2 and TRBJ2-1, with D maybe TRBD2 (5 bases). The CDR3 totals 13 residues. CDR1 and CDR2 from the germline V gene are SNHLY and FYNNEI. Between the trimmed V and J ends, which lost 4 bases and 4 bases, there was a span of 8 bases. In DNA, the CDR3 is TGTGCCAGCAGTGTGGGAGAGTACAATGAGCAGTTCTTC. Encoded protein: CASSVGEYNEQFF.